This TCR beta chain was sequenced in a study of T cells after yellow fever vaccination. One entry per CDR3 protein results from TCRdb running MiXCR on the 5' RACE reads. The sample has 340,000 or so distinct CDR3 sequences; around 12% are singletons. In its sample, this clonotype was seen many times. The CDR3 covers 13 residues. Germline-derived CDR1 and CDR2 are SGHRS and YFSETQ. With 1 base removed from V and 7 bases from J, the gap between germline ends came to 11 bases. The source of this sequence is a young man who received the YFV17D yellow fever vaccine. The sequencing here drew on CD4+ T cells sorted from PBMCs, taken 15 days after the yellow fever booster vaccination. The rearrangement links TRBV5-1 to TRBJ2-5; maybe TRBD2 (5 bases). CDR3 nucleotide sequence: TGCGCCAGCAGCTTGTTGGGAGTCGGGACCCAGTACTTC. Its protein is CASSLLGVGTQYF.